The 15 T cell receptor beta chains in this list originate from one sample, sequenced in a study of blood T cell repertoires in COVID-19. Measured with immunoSEQ multiplex PCR; TCRdb has only the in-frame clones, and not every one. Of about 150,000 clones in the sample, 80% to 90% were seen once. The sample comprised peripheral blood. These receptors all stem from a woman between 45 and 65 years old with acute or convalescent COVID-19.

The chain has TRBV12-5 and TRBJ1-5; perhaps TRBD1 as D (5 bases). V was shortened by 1 base and J by 0 bases, with 7 bases between the two germline ends. This CDR3 comprises 15 residues. The germline gives CDR1 LGHNT, CDR2 FRNRAP. Written as DNA, the CDR3 is TGTGCTAGTGGTTTGGGACAGAATAGCAATCAGCCCCAGCATTTT. It specifies CASGLGQNSNQPQHF.

The V and J genes are TRBV5-1 and TRBJ2-5; 8 bases align to TRBD1. V trimming: 1 base; J trimming: 4 bases; junction bases outside the gene matches: 3. Germline-derived CDR1 and CDR2 are SGHRS and YFSETQ. There are 14 residues in the CDR3. CDR3 in amino acids: CASSLNGQGETQYF. The CDR3 nucleotides are TGCGCCAGCAGCTTGAACGGACAGGGAGAGACCCAGTACTTC.

The rearrangement joins TRBV5-1 to TRBJ1-2, with D possibly matching TRBD1 (5 bases). The CDR3 totals 13 residues. Germline CDR1 is SGHRS and CDR2 is YFSETQ. Trimming took off 0 bases at V and 7 bases at J, with 10 bases between the two ends. The CDR3 DNA reads as TGCGCCAGCAGCTTGGAGTCGGGGGGTGGCTACACCTTC. Its protein is CASSLESGGGYTF.

The V and J genes are TRBV20-1 and TRBJ1-2; D is undetermined. Trimming pared 5 bases from V and 8 bases from J, leaving 3 bases between. This CDR3 contains 8 residues. Per germline, CDR1 DFQATT and CDR2 SNEGSKA (reference sequence). The CDR3 DNA reads as TGCAGTGCTCAGGGCTACACCTTC. Its protein product is CSAQGYTF.

V usage is TRBV25-1 and J usage is TRBJ2-1; tentative D call: TRBD2 (6 bases). CDR3 size: 17 residues. With 3 bases removed from V and 8 bases from J, the gap between germline ends came to 23 bases. Per the germline V gene, CDR1 is MGHDK and CDR2 is SYGVNS. CDR3 region: CASSDAAGRGGTYEQFF. For the CDR3, the DNA is TGTGCCAGCAGTGATGCGGCGGGAAGGGGTGGTACGTATGAGCAGTTCTTC.

This clone has just a few counts. This sequence joins TRBV2 and TRBJ1-1, with a possible D match to TRBD1 (6 bases). Per germline, CDR1 SNHLY and CDR2 FYNNEI. The CDR3 consists of 12 residues. Trimming shortened V by 5 bases and J by 5 bases, and 9 bases separated the two germline ends. The CDR3 sequence is CASSRGTTEAFF. The CDR3 DNA follows: TGTGCCAGCAGTAGAGGGACAACTGAAGCTTTCTTT.

The chain employs TRBV7-2 and TRBJ1-1; TRBD1 is a possible D gene (5 bases). The V end lost 4 bases, the J end lost 1 base, and 10 bases lay between the germline ends. CDR3 length: 14 residues. Per the germline V gene, CDR1 is SGHTA and CDR2 is FQGNSA. CDR3 amino acids: CASSSLRGNTEAFF. DNA of the CDR3: TGTGCCAGCAGCTCCCTAAGGGGGAACACTGAAGCTTTCTTT.

The chain joins TRBV25-1 to TRBJ2-1, with 9 bases lining up with TRBD1. With 2 bases clipped from V and 4 bases from J, the junction kept 3 bases outside the gene matches. The germline V gene encodes CDR1 MGHDK and CDR2 SYGVNS. The CDR3 extends over 15 amino acids. The CDR3 DNA reads as TGTGCCAGCAGTGAAGCCGGGACAGGGTACAATGAGCAGTTCTTC. This translates into CASSEAGTGYNEQFF.

This chain joins TRBV28 and TRBJ2-7, with D unresolved. CDR1 MDHEN and CDR2 SYDVKM come from the germline V gene. The CDR3 extends over 11 amino acids. Trimming took off 6 bases at V and 9 bases at J, with 12 bases between the two ends. The CDR3 DNA follows: TGTGCCAGCAGAAACCATGTGAGGCAGTACTTC. As protein: CASRNHVRQYF.

This clone was recorded only once. The chain uses TRBV28 and TRBJ2-7; possibly TRBD1 for D (6 bases). V was pared by 6 bases and J by 5 bases, with 11 bases between. The CDR3 spans 12 residues. Per the germline V gene, CDR1 is MDHEN and CDR2 is SYDVKM. In DNA, the CDR3 is TGTGCCAGCAGAACAGGGTGGGACGAGCAGTACTTC. As protein: CASRTGWDEQYF.

The chain links TRBV5-1 to TRBJ2-3, with 13 bases aligning to TRBD2. Per the germline V gene, CDR1 is SGHRS and CDR2 is YFSETQ. The CDR3 loop spans 14 amino acids. V lost 7 bases to trimming and J lost 4 bases; unmatched junction nucleotides: 3. Here the CDR3 DNA reads TGCGCCAGCGGACTAGCGGGAGTGTCAGATACGCAGTATTTT. It yields the protein CASGLAGVSDTQYF.

V and J are TRBV6-5 and TRBJ1-2, with 9 bases that match TRBD1. The CDR3 runs to 14 residues. CDR1 MNHEY and CDR2 SVGAGI come from the germline V gene. The V and J ends lost 5 bases and 7 bases, in that order; junction bases with no gene match: 8. CDR3 loop: CASSLTGGRGGYTF. CDR3 in DNA: TGTGCCAGCAGTCTCACAGGGGGCCGAGGTGGCTACACCTTC.

This clone came up once. The rearrangement links TRBV5-1 to TRBJ2-7; maybe TRBD1 (5 bases). The germline CDR1 and CDR2 sequences are SGHRS and YFSETQ. Trimming took 2 bases from V and 0 from J, leaving 12 bases between them. The CDR3 contains 15 residues. The CDR3 DNA sequence: TGCGCCAGCAGCTTTGCGACAGCGAGCTCCTACGAGCAGTACTTC. It specifies CASSFATASSYEQYF. The complete variable domain, with remaining parts taken from reference TRBV5-1 and TRBJ2-7, reads KAGVTQTPRYLIKTRGQQVTLSCSPISGHRSVSWYQQTPGQGLQFLFEYFSETQRNKGNFPGRFSGRQFSNSRSEMNVSTLELGDSALYLCASSFATASSYEQYFGPGTRLTVT.

The J gene is TRBJ2-7, the V gene TRBV29-1, with TRBD1 matching over 12 bases. The CDR3 covers 15 residues. Germline loops: CDR1 SQVTM, CDR2 ANQGSEA. Trimming cost V 7 bases and J 6 bases; bases outside gene matches: 13. The CDR3, as DNA: TGCAGCGCAACGGGTTGGGGACAGGGGGCGATCGAGCAGTACTTC. Its protein is CSATGWGQGAIEQYF.

Comment on this clone: Different DNA sequences within this sample yield the same CDR3. This chain connects TRBV3-1 (or the pseudogene TRBV3-2) to TRBJ1-6, with TRBD1 matching 8 bases. Germline V gives CDR1 LGHDT, CDR2 YNNKEL (reference sequence). The CDR3 is 15 residues long. Trimming took 3 bases from V and 7 from J; bases not matched to a gene: 5. The CDR3, as DNA: TGTGCCAGCAGCCAGGGCCGGGACAGGAATTCACCCCTCCACTTT. This encodes CASSQGRDRNSPLHF.